This record looks at one T cell receptor (beta chain) sequence and its context. The antigen remains undetermined. From germline, CDR1 is MNHEY and CDR2 SMNVEV (reference sequence). CDR3 length equals 14 residues. The germline V and J ends were trimmed by 3 bases and 2 bases, with 9 bases remaining between them. The assay was immunoSEQ multiplex PCR, and TCRdb's table has in-frame clones only and misses some. Among about 35,000 clones listed, 90% to 95% were seen once. The data were obtained in a study of graft-versus-host responses after intestinal transplantation. Looking at the study overall: Transplants were multivisceral, liver-intestinal, or isolated intestinal. Among the recipients, all got anti-thymocyte globulin induction and then tacrolimus and steroids for roughly three years.

Study-wide points: Ileal or blood samples showed some GvH clones first, and such clones were also found in recipient marrow.

The TCR was taken from a human patient who received an intestinal transplant, so some T cells may come from the graft donor. This specimen was PBMCs, taken 16 days after intestinal transplant. V is TRBV27 and J is TRBJ2-3, with D unclear. In nucleotides, the CDR3 is TGTGCCAGCAGTTTGGAATGGTTCACAGATACGCAGTATTTT. It translates to CASSLEWFTDTQYF.